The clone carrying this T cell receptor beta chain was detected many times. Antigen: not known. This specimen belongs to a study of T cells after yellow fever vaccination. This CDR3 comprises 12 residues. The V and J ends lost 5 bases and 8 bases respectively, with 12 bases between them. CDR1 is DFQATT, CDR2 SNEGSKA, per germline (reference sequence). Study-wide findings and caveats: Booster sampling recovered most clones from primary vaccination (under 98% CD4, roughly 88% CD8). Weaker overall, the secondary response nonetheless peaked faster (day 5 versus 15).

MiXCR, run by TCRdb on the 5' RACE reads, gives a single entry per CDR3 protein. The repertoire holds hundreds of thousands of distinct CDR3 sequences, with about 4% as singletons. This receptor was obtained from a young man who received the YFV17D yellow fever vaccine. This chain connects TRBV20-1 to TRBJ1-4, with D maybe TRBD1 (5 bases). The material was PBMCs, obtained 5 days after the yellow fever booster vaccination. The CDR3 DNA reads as TGCAGTGCTCGTCGGGACGACGAAAAACTGTTTTTT. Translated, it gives CSARRDDEKLFF.